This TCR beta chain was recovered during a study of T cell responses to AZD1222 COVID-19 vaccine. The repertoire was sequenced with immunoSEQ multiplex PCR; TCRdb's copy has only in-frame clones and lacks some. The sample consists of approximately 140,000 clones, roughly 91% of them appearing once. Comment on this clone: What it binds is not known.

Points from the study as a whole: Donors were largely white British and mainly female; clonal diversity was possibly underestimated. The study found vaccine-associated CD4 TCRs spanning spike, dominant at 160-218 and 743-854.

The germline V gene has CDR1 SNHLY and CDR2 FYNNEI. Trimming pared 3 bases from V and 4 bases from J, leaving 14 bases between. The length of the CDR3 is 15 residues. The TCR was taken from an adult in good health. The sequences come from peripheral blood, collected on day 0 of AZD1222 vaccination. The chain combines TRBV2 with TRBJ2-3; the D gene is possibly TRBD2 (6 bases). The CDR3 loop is CASSEVGGGADTQYF. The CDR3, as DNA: TGTGCCAGCAGTGAGGTGGGAGGTGGTGCAGATACGCAGTATTTT.